The TCR beta chain described here comes from a study of Graves' ophthalmopathy and Graves' hyperthyroidism. This clonotype was seen many times. Its antigen is currently unknown. Study results and limitations: Blood also contained most of the expanded thyroid clonotypes above 0.001 frequency.

With V trimmed by 1 base and J by 2 bases, 5 bases remained unmatched. This CDR3 contains 16 residues. CDR1 is MDHEN, CDR2 SYDVKM, per germline. RNA served as the template for amplifying TCR beta CDR3 regions. Second-round multiplex PCR followed a first-round RT-PCR using HTBI primers. TCRdb re-derived calls from the multiplex PCR reads in MiXCR, one entry per CDR3 protein. In the table there are 350,000 to 450,000 distinct CDR3 sequences, roughly 20% of which are singletons. The sequenced sample was peripheral blood. V usage is TRBV28 and J usage is TRBJ2-5; 9 positions agree with TRBD2. This TCR derives from a woman between 18 and 29 years old with stable Graves' hyperthyroidism. This CDR3 reads CASSLFSGSDQETQYF. The CDR3 nucleotides read TGTGCCAGCAGTTTATTTAGCGGGAGTGATCAAGAGACCCAGTACTTC.